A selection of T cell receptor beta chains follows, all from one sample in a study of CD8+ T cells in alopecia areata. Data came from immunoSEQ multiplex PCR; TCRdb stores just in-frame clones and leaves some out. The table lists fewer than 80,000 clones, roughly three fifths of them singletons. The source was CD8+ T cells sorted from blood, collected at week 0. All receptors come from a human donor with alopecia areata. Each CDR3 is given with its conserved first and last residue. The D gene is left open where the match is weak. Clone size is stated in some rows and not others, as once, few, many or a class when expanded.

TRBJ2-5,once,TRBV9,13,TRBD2,TGTGCCAGCAGCGGGGAGGGGCCTGAGACCCAGTACTTC,CASSGEGPETQYF
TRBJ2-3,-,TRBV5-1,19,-,TGCGCCAGCAGCTCCATCCGACGGACGGGGATTGTTCCCACAGATACGCAGTATTTT,CASSSIRRTGIVPTDTQYF
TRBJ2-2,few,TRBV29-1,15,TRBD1,TGCAGCGTTGAGTGGGAACAGGGGGAATCCGGGGAGCTGTTTTTT,CSVEWEQGESGELFF
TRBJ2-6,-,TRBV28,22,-,TGTGCCAGCAGTTACCGGCCCTCCGGGACACTCACCCAAAGCTCTGGGGCCAACGTCCTGACTTTC,CASSYRPSGTLTQSSGANVLTF
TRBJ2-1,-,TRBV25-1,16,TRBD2,TGTGCCAGCAGTGAGTCCGGGACTAGCGCTCTGAATGAGCAGTTCTTC,CASSESGTSALNEQFF
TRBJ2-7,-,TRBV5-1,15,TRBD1,TGCGCCAGCAGCTTGGGGACCGGGACAGTCTACGAGCAGTACTTC,CASSLGTGTVYEQYF
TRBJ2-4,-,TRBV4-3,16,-,TGCGCCAGCAGCCAAGATGCAGGGCTAGCCAAAAACATTCAGTACTTC,CASSQDAGLAKNIQYF
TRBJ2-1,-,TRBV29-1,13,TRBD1,TGCAGCGTTGGGACAGGGAGTTACAATGAGCAGTTCTTC,CSVGTGSYNEQFF
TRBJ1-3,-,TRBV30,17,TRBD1,TGTGCCTGGTCCCAGGGGGCCGTGTTATTCTCTGGAAACACCATATATTTT,CAWSQGAVLFSGNTIYF
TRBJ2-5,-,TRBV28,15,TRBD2,TGTGCCAGCAGCTTACTAGCGGGCTACCAAGAGACCCAGTACTTC,CASSLLAGYQETQYF
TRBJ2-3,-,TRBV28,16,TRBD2,TGTGCCAGCAGTTTGGGGACTACCCGGGGCACAGATACGCAGTATTTT,CASSLGTTRGTDTQYF
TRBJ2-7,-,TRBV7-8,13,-,TGTGCCAGCAGCTTTAATTTGGGGAACGAGCAGTACTTC,CASSFNLGNEQYF
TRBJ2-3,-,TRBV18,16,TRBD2,TGTGCCAGCTCACCACCGGTTAGCGGGGAGGCAGATACGCAGTATTTT,CASSPPVSGEADTQYF
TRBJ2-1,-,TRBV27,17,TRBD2,TGTGCCAGCAGTCCCCTGTCGAACGGGGGGGCCTCCAATGAGCAGTTCTTC,CASSPLSNGGASNEQFF
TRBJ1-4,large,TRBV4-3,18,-,TGCGCCAGCAGCCAAGAAACACTAGACGCTAGAATTAATGAAAAACTGTTTTTT,CASSQETLDARINEKLFF
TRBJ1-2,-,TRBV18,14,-,TGTGCCAGCTCACCTGTGACGGCCTACTATGGCTACACCTTC,CASSPVTAYYGYTF
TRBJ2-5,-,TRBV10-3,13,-,TGTGCCATCAGTGAGCCTGGGGAGGAGACCCAGTACTTC,CAISEPGEETQYF
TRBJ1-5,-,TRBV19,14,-,TGTGCCAGTACCACAGGGTCTATCCATCAGCCCCAGCATTTT,CASTTGSIHQPQHF
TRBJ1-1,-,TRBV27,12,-,TGTGCCAGCAGCGATATGAACACTGAAGCTTTCTTT,CASSDMNTEAFF
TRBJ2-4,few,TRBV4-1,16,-,TGCGCCAGCAGCCAAGTGGGCGGTCTAGCCAAAAACATTCAGTACTTC,CASSQVGGLAKNIQYF
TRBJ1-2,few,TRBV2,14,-,TGTGCCAGCATAACGTGGGGCAGCACGTATGGCTACACCTTC,CASITWGSTYGYTF
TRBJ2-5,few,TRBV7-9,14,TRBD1,TGTGCCAGCAGTCGGAGACAGGGCCAAGAGACCCAGTACTTC,CASSRRQGQETQYF
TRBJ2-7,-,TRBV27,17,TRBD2,TGTGCCAGCAGTTTAAGGGGCCTAGCGGAGCTTGCCTACGAGCAGTACTTC,CASSLRGLAELAYEQYF
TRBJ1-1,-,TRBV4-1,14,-,TGCGCCAGCAAACCCCAGGGTAGGGACACTGAAGCTTTCTTT,CASKPQGRDTEAFF
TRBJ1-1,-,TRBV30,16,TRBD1,TGTGCCTGGATGCCGGGACAGGGGGAATTATGGACTGAAGCTTTCTTT,CAWMPGQGELWTEAFF
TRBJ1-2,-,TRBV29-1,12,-,TGCAGCGTTGAGGGGGCGAGCTATGGCTACACCTTC,CSVEGASYGYTF
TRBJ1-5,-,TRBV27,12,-,TGTGCCAGCAGTTCACCACTTCAGCCCCAGCATTTT,CASSSPLQPQHF
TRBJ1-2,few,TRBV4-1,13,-,TGCGCCAGCAGCCAAGTGTTCCAGTTTGGCTACACCTTC,CASSQVFQFGYTF